The next 3 T cell receptor beta chains were all read from a single sample in a study of human T cells and chemical hapten exposure. One entry per CDR3 protein, called by TCRdb with MiXCR from the RACE reads. The table lists tens of thousands of distinct CDR3 sequences, more than 9% of them singletons. Time point here: patch test 2, 6 weeks after DPC sensitization. Noted treatment: therapeutic diphenylcyclopropenone sensitization with weekly scalp DPC. The sequencing here drew on whole blood, taken in connection with sensitization to the hapten diphenylcyclopropenone (DPC). These receptors were taken from a woman between 45 and 60 years old with alopecia areata. Some clones in this sample may be carry-over from other donors' samples.

This clonotype was found a few times. The V call is TRBV5-4, the J call TRBJ2-1; 14 nucleotides agree with TRBD2. CDR3 length: 17 residues. V shed 3 bases, J shed 10 bases, and the junction held 12 bases outside the gene matches. Germline V CDR1 and CDR2: SGHNT, YYREEE (reference sequence). The CDR3 DNA follows: TGTGCCAGCAGCTGGGGGGGCGGACTAGCGGGAGGACGGGAGCAGTTCTTC. Its protein product is CASSWGGGLAGGREQFF.

V gene TRBV11-2 combines with J gene TRBJ2-3; 8 bases are a match to TRBD1. CDR1 is SGHAT and CDR2 is FQNNGV in the germline V gene. This CDR3 spans 13 amino acids. V gave up 6 bases and J gave up 5 bases; unmatched junction bases: 4. This CDR3 reads CASSLDRGDTQYF. CDR3 coding DNA: TGTGCCAGCAGTCTCGACAGGGGAGATACGCAGTATTTT.

In this sample, this clonotype turned up many times. This chain joins TRBV7-9 and TRBJ2-7; D not resolved. The CDR3 runs 14 residues. V gave up 0 bases and J gave up 0 bases, with 6 bases separating them. Germline CDR1 is SEHNR and CDR2 is FQNEAQ (reference sequence). In nucleotides, the CDR3 is TGTGCCAGCAGCTTAGCACAGATCTCCTACGAGCAGTACTTC. Translating it yields CASSLAQISYEQYF.